Shown below are 3 T cell receptor beta chains from a single sample sequenced in a study of blood T cells in healthy people across ages. Using a J-beta primer mix together with a sample-barcoded 5' primer, a second PCR was run for roughly 6 to 11 cycles. MiXCR, run by TCRdb on the 5' RACE reads, gives a single entry per CDR3 protein. There are roughly 800,000 distinct CDR3 sequences in the sample; roughly 50% occur only once, and about 20% lies in the top ten. Material for sequencing was blood. The receptors shown here come from a man aged 25-45 years in good health.

This clonotype was detected only a few times. The gene calls are TRBV20-1 and TRBJ2-7, with D perhaps assigned TRBD1 or TRBD2 (5 bases each). The ends were cut back, 6 bases at V and 3 bases at J, with 9 bases in the middle. The CDR3 consists of 11 residues. Germline V lookup: CDR1 DFQATT, CDR2 SNEGSKA (reference sequence). CDR3 amino acids: CSAGVNYEQYF. The CDR3 coding sequence is TGCAGTGCGGGGGTAAACTACGAGCAGTACTTC.

The CDR3 bases are TGTGCCAGCAGCAAAATATACGGGAGACACACTGAGCAGTTCTTC. It translates to CASSKIYGRHTEQFF. The chain recombines TRBV21-1 with TRBJ2-1; TRBD2 is the table's D call and was not checked against the DNA. TRBV21-1 is classified as a pseudogene. This CDR3 has 15 amino acids.

This sequence joins TRBV4-3 and TRBJ2-5; 11 nucleotides match TRBD1. This CDR3 comprises 15 residues. Trimming took 0 bases from V and 11 from J; bases not matched to a gene: 8. Germline V lookup: CDR1 LGHNA, CDR2 YSLEER. The CDR3 here is CASSQERDRGEEQYF. Here the CDR3 DNA reads TGCGCCAGCAGCCAAGAAAGGGACAGGGGGGAGGAGCAGTACTTC.